The clone carrying this T cell receptor (beta chain) came up a few times. What it binds is unknown. The record originates from a study of OX40 agonist ivuxolimab in advanced cancers. In the study overall: Ivuxolimab, an agonistic anti-OX40 (CD134) antibody, was given to patients. With a range of roughly 23 to 85, age averaged approximately 60 years, and nearly 85% were male.

Libraries were prepared by immunoSEQ multiplex PCR; TCRdb keeps only in-frame clonotypes and omits some of them. The data show around 70,000 clones, 88% seen once. Any history of autoimmune disease or systemic immunosuppression disqualified patients. Study results and caveats: No antigen was identified for the clonally expanded peripheral T cells.

This CDR3 is 14 amino acids long. Looked up from germline, CDR1 is MNHNS and CDR2 is SASEGT. Deletions cut 7 bases from V and 0 bases from J, with 7 bases between. The J gene is TRBJ1-6, the V gene TRBV6-1; D ambiguous. The sequence was collected from an adult with an advanced solid tumor such as melanoma, head and neck, liver or kidney cancer. This specimen consisted of CD4+ or CD8+ T cells sorted from blood, obtained in a trial of the OX40 agonist ivuxolimab. CDR3 sequence (DNA): TGTGCCAGCACTGCTAGCTCCTATAATTCACCCCTCCACTTT. Its protein product is CASTASSYNSPLHF.